The sequence of this T cell receptor (beta chain) was determined in a study of T-cell reconstitution after alpha-beta-depleted transplantation in children (dated by TCRdb to between 2015 and 2016). A note on the overall study: The study quantitatively tracked T-cell immune reconstitution after TCRalphabeta/CD19-depleted allogeneic hematopoietic cell transplantation in children using TCR repertoire profiling.

Library generation was performed with PCR. Sequencing instrument: Illumina HiSeq 2500. Molecular barcoding was employed in the preparation of TCR libraries, with unique molecular identifiers being used to normalize TCRbeta repertoire quantification. TCRdb reprocessing: public reads trimmed at Q25 with fastp, clones called with MiXCR, in-frame beta chains kept. CDR3 protein duplicates are merged, each entry listing the most common genes and DNA. The sample table holds about 610,000 distinct CDR3 sequences, of which 8% to 11% were seen once. 3.5% to 5% of the sample is in the top ten clones. This clonotype was detected ten times or more. Its antigen is currently not known. The record has no base qualities; no much larger clone is one base away. Taken from the germline V gene, the CDR1 and CDR2 loops are SQVTM and ANQGSEA. From its cysteine to its phenylalanine, the CDR3 spans 16 amino acids. Only CDR3 DNA is held: 48 bases, read in frame from base 1. At the junction V is shortened by 0 bases and J by 1 base, with 15 bases in between.

The chain was built from TRBV29-1 and TRBJ1-1; tentative D gene TRBD1, with 6 bases matching. Sequencing was performed on PBMCs from the stem cell graft donor, taken from the stem cell graft. The clonotype comes from a human donor who donated a stem cell graft to a child with acute myeloid leukemia. In nucleotide form, the sequence is TGCAGCGTTGAAGATCTACGGGGACACCAGAACACTGAAGCTTTCTTT. It is translated as CSVEDLRGHQNTEAFF.